This TCR beta chain stems from a study of regulatory T cells in long-lasting Graves disease. Study results and caveats: Sharing of public clonotypes was greater in persistent patients (about 2,700) than in new patients (about 970).

This CDR3 contains 17 residues. V was pared by 4 bases and J by 4 bases, with 17 bases between. Germline V lookup: CDR1 SGHAT, CDR2 FQNNGV. This clonotype came up a few times. The antigen is undetermined. Specified time point: persistent/refractory GD, antithyroid drugs over 5 years with positive TRAb. RNA from PBMCs was the source of the TCR library. The patients were drawn from one endocrinology department in Xi'an, China. For TCR beta, libraries came from iRepertoire HTBI primers and Arm-PCR of CDR3 regions. TCRdb passed the multiplex PCR reads through MiXCR, listing each CDR3 protein once. The data contain roughly 400,000 distinct CDR3 sequences, around 20% of them singletons.

This chain joins TRBV11-2 and TRBJ1-6, with D maybe TRBD1 (5 bases). This clonotype was obtained from a female donor with Graves disease. Here the sequenced sample was peripheral blood mononuclear cells (PBMCs), taken when the disease was refractory, from a patient treated with antithyroid drugs. The CDR3 DNA reads as TGTGCCAGCAGCTCCCACTGGGACGGACCATATAATTCACCCCTCCACTTT. The encoded protein is CASSSHWDGPYNSPLHF.